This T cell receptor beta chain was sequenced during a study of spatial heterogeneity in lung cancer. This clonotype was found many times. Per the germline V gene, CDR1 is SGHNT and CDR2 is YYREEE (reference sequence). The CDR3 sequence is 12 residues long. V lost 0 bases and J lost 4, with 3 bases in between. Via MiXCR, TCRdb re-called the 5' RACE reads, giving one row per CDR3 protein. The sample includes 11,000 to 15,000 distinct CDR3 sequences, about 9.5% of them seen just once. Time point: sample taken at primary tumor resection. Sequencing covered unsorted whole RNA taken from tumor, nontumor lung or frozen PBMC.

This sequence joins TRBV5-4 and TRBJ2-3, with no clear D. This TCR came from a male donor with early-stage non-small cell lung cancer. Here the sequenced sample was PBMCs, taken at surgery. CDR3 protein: CASSLDADTQYF. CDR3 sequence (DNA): TGTGCCAGCAGCTTGGATGCAGATACGCAGTATTTT.